This T cell receptor (beta chain) is drawn from a study of T cells in Graves' hyperthyroidism and ophthalmopathy. Study observations and caveats: Among clonotypes expanded in thyroid above 0.001, most were also found in blood.

As for this clonotype: Its specificity is not known.

RNA transcripts served as the template for amplifying TCR beta CDR3 regions. HTBI primers were the set used in a first-round RT-PCR of the TCR CDR3. TCRdb recomputed calls from the multiplex PCR reads with MiXCR, one row per CDR3 protein. This repertoire shows 300,000 to 450,000 distinct CDR3 sequences, about a sixth found once; its top ten account for about a third. Participants, patients aged 18 to 65, had newly diagnosed hyperthyroidism with a duration under 2 months. Exclusion followed for patients with uncontrolled infection, other autoimmune disease, pregnancy or lactation. The sequenced sample consisted of blood. The receptor was isolated from a woman between 25 and 40 years old with Graves' hyperthyroidism that later progressed to Graves' ophthalmopathy.

For the CDR3, the DNA is TGTGCCAGCTATCATTTCCGGGACAGGGGGAACGAGACCCAGTACTTC. Translated: CASYHFRDRGNETQYF. This chain joins TRBV2 and TRBJ2-5; 11 positions agree with TRBD1. Germline V gene data show CDR1 as SNHLY and CDR2 as FYNNEI. The CDR3 totals 16 residues. J was trimmed by 5 bases and V by 8 bases; bases with no gene match: 13.